This T cell receptor (beta chain) derives from a study of blood T cell repertoires in COVID-19. Original processing notes: Counts of nucleated cells, estimated from reference gene primer amplification, were obtained. The protocol was immunoSEQ multiplex PCR, while the TCRdb copy is restricted to in-frame clones and leaves out a portion. The V and J calls and clone size are taken from that table; D and trimming were inferred from the DNA. The sample records more than 20,000 clones, 90% being singletons. The V gene's germline CDR1 is SGDLS and CDR2 YYNGEE. V lost 0 bases, J lost 0 bases, and 7 bases lay in between. The CDR3 loop spans 15 amino acids.

The gene calls are TRBV9 and TRBJ1-5, with D unclear. Sample: peripheral blood. This receptor was taken from a human donor in a cohort sampled during active COVID-19. The CDR3 DNA reads TGTGCCAGCAGCGTAGGCGGCCTTAGCAATCAGCCCCAGCATTTT. As protein: CASSVGGLSNQPQHF.